This T cell receptor beta chain was observed in a study of T cell repertoires in cytomegalovirus infection. Overall study context: Recently identified HLA-C-restricted CMV epitopes were among the peptides used. Public TCR beta signatures provided an indication of both CMV infection and a matching HLA type. Study-wide findings and caveats: In two of eight donors, the top clonotype was HLA-C-restricted CMV-specific.

V lost 5 bases and J lost 6; bases outside the gene matches: 9. Germline loops: CDR1 SGHVS, CDR2 FNYEAQ. The CDR3 totals 16 residues. This clonotype was seen at least ten times. Antigen: not known. Using its own MiXCR run on the reads, TCRdb lists one record per CDR3 protein. The table lists hundreds of thousands of distinct CDR3 sequences, less than 40% of them singletons. V usage is TRBV7-6 and J usage is TRBJ2-1, with 11 bases identical to TRBD2. The sequence derives from a human donor in good health (CMV status not recorded). Some clones in this sample may be carry-over from other donors' samples. The input for sequencing was cultured CD8+ T cells from PBMCs, taken from culture after CMV antigen stimulation. The CDR3: CASSELAGGTTNEQFF. CDR3 in DNA: TGTGCCAGCAGCGAGCTAGCGGGGGGTACCACCAATGAGCAGTTCTTC.